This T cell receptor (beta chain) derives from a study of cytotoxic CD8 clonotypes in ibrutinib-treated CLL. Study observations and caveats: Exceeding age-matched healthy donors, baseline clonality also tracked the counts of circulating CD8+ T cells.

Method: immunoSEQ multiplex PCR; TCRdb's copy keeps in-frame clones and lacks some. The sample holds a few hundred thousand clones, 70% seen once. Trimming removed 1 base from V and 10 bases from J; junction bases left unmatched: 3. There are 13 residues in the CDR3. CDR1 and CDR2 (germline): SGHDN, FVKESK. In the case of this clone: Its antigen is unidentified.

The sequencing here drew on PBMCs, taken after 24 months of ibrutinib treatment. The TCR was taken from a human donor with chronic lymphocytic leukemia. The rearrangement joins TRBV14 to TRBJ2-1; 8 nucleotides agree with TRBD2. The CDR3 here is CASSQVQRGEQFF. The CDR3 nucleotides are TGTGCCAGCAGCCAAGTACAGCGGGGGGAGCAGTTCTTC.